This entry concerns a single T cell receptor beta chain. Original handling: Reference gene primer amplification gave nucleated cell count estimates. Libraries were prepared by immunoSEQ multiplex PCR; TCRdb keeps only in-frame clonotypes and omits some of them. That table furnishes V, J and clone size, whereas the DNA furnished D and trimming. Among around 220,000 clones listed, 65% to 85% were seen once. This specimen comes from a study of blood T cell repertoires in COVID-19. Across the whole study: PBMCs, B-cell-depleted T cells, or T cells provided the cDNA or gDNA that made up the material.

V shed 7 bases, J shed 4 bases, and the junction held 8 bases outside the gene matches. Germline CDR1 SQVTM, CDR2 ANQGSEA. The CDR3 covers 14 residues. This clonotype originated in a middle-aged woman with active or convalescent COVID-19. The J gene is TRBJ1-5, the V gene TRBV29-1, with TRBD1 matching over 9 bases. Material: peripheral blood. CDR3 sequence (DNA): TGCAGCGCGAGTCCCGGGACAGGGAATCAGCCCCAGCATTTT. Its translation: CSASPGTGNQPQHF. Full variable domain (remainder filled in from reference TRBV29-1 and TRBJ1-5): SAVISQKPSRDICQRGTSLTIQCQVDSQVTMMFWYRQQPGQSLTLIATANQGSEATYESGFVIDKFPISRPNLTFSTLTVSNMSPEDSSIYLCSASPGTGNQPQHFGDGTRLSIL.